These 31 T cell receptor beta chains share one sample of origin, sequenced in a study of low-dose radiotherapy and immunotherapy resistance in tumors. First-strand cDNA used TRAV- and TRBV-specific primers, covering alpha and beta chains. The authors ran around 19 PCR cycles to amplify TCRs with a constant-region primer and V-primer adapter. Each CDR3 protein gets one entry after TCRdb re-called the reads with MiXCR. The sample contains more than 6,000 distinct CDR3 sequences, about 61% of which appear only once. The origin of the receptors is a human donor with advanced metastatic prostate, ovarian, gallbladder or colorectal cancer (not recorded which). This table probably holds off-target reads from a library built for another chain.

The chain couples TRBV28 to TRBJ2-1; TRBD2 agrees at 10 bases. Trimming at V came to 6 bases and at J to 2 bases, leaving 7 bases not matched to a gene. The CDR3 consists of 16 residues. CDR1 MDHEN and CDR2 SYDVKM come from the germline V gene. CDR3 protein: CASSLLAGSTYNEQFF. The DNA of the CDR3 is TGTGCCAGCAGCCTACTAGCGGGAAGTACCTACAATGAGCAGTTCTTC.

The chain joins TRBV28 to TRBJ2-7; D perhaps matches TRBD1 (6 bases). This CDR3 is built from 15 residues. CDR1 and CDR2 from the germline V gene are MDHEN and SYDVKM. V was trimmed by 0 bases and J by 2 bases, leaving 11 bases between them. CDR3 region: CASSLWPDRTYEQYF. In DNA, the CDR3 is TGTGCCAGCAGTTTATGGCCGGACAGAACCTACGAGCAGTACTTC.

This clonotype has only one observation. This chain uses TRBV6-2 or TRBV6-3 with TRBJ2-7; 8 bases are shared with TRBD2. Germline-derived CDR1 and CDR2 are MNHEY and SVGEGT. The CDR3 extends over 15 amino acids. V was pared by 2 bases and J by 3 bases, with 6 bases of the junction left unmatched. The CDR3 DNA sequence: TGTGCCAGCAGTTACGTGGGACTAGAGGGCTACGAGCAGTACTTC. Protein sequence: CASSYVGLEGYEQYF.

The V call is TRBV19, the J call TRBJ1-2; a weak D match, TRBD1 (5 bases). The CDR3 totals 15 residues. The V end was cut by 6 bases, the J end by 4 bases, with 18 bases between. The V gene's germline CDR1 is LNHDA and CDR2 SQIVND (reference sequence). CDR3 region: CASRSYEDTSYGYTF. The CDR3 region has the DNA TGTGCCAGTAGATCATACGAGGACACGAGCTATGGCTACACCTTC. The complete variable domain, with remaining parts taken from reference TRBV19 and TRBJ1-2, reads DGGITQSPKYLFRKEGQNVTLSCEQNLNHDAMYWYRQDPGQGLRLIYYSQIVNDFQKGDIAEGYSVSREKKESFPLTVTSAQKNPTAFYLCASRSYEDTSYGYTFGSGTRLTVV.

This clonotype showed up just once. This chain links TRBV5-4 with TRBJ2-1; tentative D call: TRBD2 (6 bases). V was cut by 4 bases and J by 0 bases, with 14 bases left in between. CDR3 length equals 16 residues. CDR1 SGHNT and CDR2 YYREEE come from the germline V gene (reference sequence). The CDR3 nucleotides read TGTGCCAGCAGCACACGACTAGGCCGCTCCTACAATGAGCAGTTCTTC. Amino acid sequence: CASSTRLGRSYNEQFF.

The chain employs TRBV6-5 and TRBJ1-5; 8 bases are shared with TRBD1. V lost 2 bases and J lost 7; bases outside the gene matches: 4. The CDR3 has 14 amino acids. Germline loops: CDR1 MNHEY, CDR2 SVGAGI. The CDR3 sequence is CASSYGQGIQPQHF. In nucleotides, the CDR3 is TGTGCCAGCAGTTACGGACAGGGTATCCAGCCCCAGCATTTT.

This clonotype appeared a single time. The chain carries TRBV12-3 or TRBV12-4 and TRBJ1-1; the D is unclear. The CDR3 runs 14 residues. Trimming shortened V by 2 bases and J by 4 bases, and 11 bases separated the two germline ends. The CDR3 coding sequence is TGTGCCAGCAGTTTAAAGTGGGGTGGCACTGAAGCTTTCTTT. Translated, it gives CASSLKWGGTEAFF.

This clonotype was observed a few times. The chain has TRBV29-1 and TRBJ1-2, with TRBD1 as a possible D gene (6 bases). The CDR3 sequence is 13 residues long. Trimming stripped 3 bases from V and 5 bases from J, with 13 bases between. From germline, CDR1 is SQVTM and CDR2 ANQGSEA. Here the CDR3 reads CSVDGLGAYGYTF. The CDR3 DNA follows: TGCAGCGTTGACGGTCTGGGGGCGTATGGCTACACCTTC.

This clonotype was recorded only once. CDR3 loop: CASSLLAGLAVSYEQYF. As DNA, the CDR3 is TGTGCCAGCAGTTTACTTGCGGGACTAGCGGTCTCCTACGAGCAGTACTTC. V usage is TRBV28 and J usage is TRBJ2-7; TRBD2 matches 11 bases. The germline V gene has CDR1 MDHEN and CDR2 SYDVKM. Trimming cost V 2 bases and J 0 bases; bases outside gene matches: 6. The CDR3 sequence is 17 residues long.

The chain joins TRBV6-2 or TRBV6-3 to TRBJ2-3, with 10 bases aligning to TRBD2. The CDR3 is made up of 14 amino acids. Germline assignment: CDR1 MNHEY and CDR2 SVGEGT. After removal of 7 bases from V and 6 bases from J, the junction contained 7 bases not matched to a gene. The CDR3 loop reads CASKRTSGSDTQYF. CDR3 DNA sequence: TGTGCCAGCAAACGGACTAGCGGCTCCGATACGCAGTATTTT.

Only a few counts were recorded for this clonotype. This chain links TRBV6-2 or TRBV6-3 with TRBJ2-1; 12 positions match TRBD2. The CDR3 contains 16 residues. J lost 7 bases, V lost 4 bases, and 8 bases had no gene match. The germline gives CDR1 MNHEY, CDR2 SVGEGT. The CDR3 region is CASSSQTSGRKNEQFF. The CDR3 coding sequence is TGTGCCAGCAGTTCACAGACTAGCGGGAGAAAAAATGAGCAGTTCTTC.

This clonotype was counted only a few times. The gene calls are TRBV4-3 and TRBJ2-3; D possibly corresponds to TRBD2 (6 bases). V dropped 2 bases and J dropped 4 bases, with 7 bases sitting between them. CDR3 size: 13 residues. Per germline, CDR1 LGHNA and CDR2 YSLEER. CDR3 region: CASSQPGADTQYF. The CDR3 DNA is TGCGCCAGCAGCCAACCGGGGGCAGATACGCAGTATTTT.

The chain joins TRBV7-9 to TRBJ2-5; D assignment may be TRBD1 or TRBD2 (5 bases each). V was trimmed by 2 bases and J by 4 bases, leaving 8 bases between them. In germline, CDR1 is SEHNR, CDR2 FQNEAQ (reference sequence). The CDR3 is 13 amino acids. The CDR3 DNA reads as TGTGCCAGCAGCTTACAGGGAGCAGAGACCCAGTACTTC. This codes for CASSLQGAETQYF.

The chain combines TRBV5-5 with TRBJ2-3; D possibly corresponds to TRBD1 (5 bases). This CDR3 is 15 amino acids long. V dropped 0 bases and J dropped 2 bases, with 10 bases sitting between them. Germline lookup yields CDR1 SGHKS and CDR2 YYEKEE (reference sequence). CDR3 in amino acids: CASSLVTAPTDTQYF. CDR3 sequence (DNA): TGTGCCAGCAGCTTGGTGACAGCACCCACAGATACGCAGTATTTT.

V is TRBV7-2 and J is TRBJ2-1, with D possibly matching TRBD1 (6 bases). The V end was cut by 5 bases, the J end by 5 bases, with 22 bases between. CDR3 length equals 17 residues. Germline CDR1 SGHTA, CDR2 FQGNSA. CDR3 nucleotide sequence: TGTGCCAGCAGCCGACAGTCTTCAGGGGCTTCTAACAATGAGCAGTTCTTC. It translates to CASSRQSSGASNNEQFF.

This clonotype was seen a single time. V usage is TRBV18 and J usage is TRBJ1-5; 10 bases fit TRBD1. Looked up from germline, CDR1 is KGHSH and CDR2 is LQKENI. The V gene end was trimmed by 1 base and the J gene end by 4 bases; junction bases not matched to a gene: 4. CDR3 length equals 16 residues. The DNA for the CDR3 is TGTGCCAGCTCACCACAGGGACAGGGGTCTAATCAGCCCCAGCATTTT. Its protein is CASSPQGQGSNQPQHF.

The chain employs TRBV4-3 and TRBJ2-7, with no clear D. This CDR3 spans 13 amino acids. CDR1 is LGHNA and CDR2 is YSLEER in the germline V gene. The V and J ends lost 0 bases and 0 bases respectively, with 3 bases between them. CDR3 region: CASSQDSSYEQYF. CDR3 DNA: TGCGCCAGCAGCCAAGACTCCTCCTACGAGCAGTACTTC.

Judged by abundance, this clonotype is medium-sized. The chain carries TRBV3-1 and TRBJ2-1, with no clear D. Germline CDR1 reads LGHDT; CDR2 reads YNNKEL (reference sequence). V gave up 0 bases and J gave up 9 bases, with 6 bases separating them. CDR3 length equals 12 residues. CDR3: CASSQDVGEQFF. The CDR3 DNA is TGTGCCAGCAGCCAAGATGTGGGTGAGCAGTTCTTC.

This clonotype was observed a handful of times. The chain employs TRBV7-8 and TRBJ1-5; D remains ambiguous. Trimming took off 1 base at V and 5 bases at J, with 6 bases between the two ends. CDR3 length: 13 amino acids. Germline CDR1 and CDR2: SGHVS and FQNEAQ. CDR3 DNA sequence: TGTGCCAGCAGCTTAGGGGGTCATCAGCCCCAGCATTTT. It codes for CASSLGGHQPQHF.

This clonotype was seen only a few times. The rearrangement uses TRBV7-9 and TRBJ2-6; D is uncertain. V gave up 3 bases and J gave up 3 bases, with 12 bases separating them. Germline V CDR1 and CDR2: SEHNR, FQNEAQ (reference sequence). This CDR3 comprises 16 residues. This chain's CDR3 is CASSLSKGSGANVLTF. In DNA form, the CDR3 reads TGTGCCAGCAGCTTGTCAAAAGGTAGTGGGGCCAACGTCCTGACTTTC.

The chain joins TRBV28 to TRBJ2-7, with D possibly TRBD1 on 5 matching bases. The CDR3 spans 14 residues. V gave up 2 bases and J gave up 5 bases, with 13 bases separating them. Germline assignment: CDR1 MDHEN and CDR2 SYDVKM. The CDR3 bases are TGTGCCAGCAGTTTAATGGGGCGCATCCACGAGCAGTACTTC. This sequence encodes CASSLMGRIHEQYF.

Comment on this clonotype: At one boundary the junction diverges from the germline segment, which might be a read error. The chain links TRBV28 to TRBJ2-7; perhaps TRBD2 as D (5 bases). This CDR3 has 15 amino acids. The germline V gene encodes CDR1 MDHEN and CDR2 SYDVKM. The CDR3: CATSDGRGPPYEQYF. CDR3 in DNA: TGTGCCACCAGTGATGGGCGAGGGCCTCCCTACGAGCAGTACTTC.

In its sample, this clonotype was seen a few times. The chain joins TRBV28 to TRBJ2-7; D remains unclear. The CDR3 totals 11 residues. Trimming removed 6 bases from V and 12 bases from J, with 15 bases in between. CDR1 MDHEN and CDR2 SYDVKM come from the germline V gene. In DNA, the CDR3 is TGTGCCAGCAGCTGGCAGAGGTGGTTGTACTTC. Amino acid sequence: CASSWQRWLYF. Using reference TRBV28 and TRBJ2-7 for the parts outside the CDR3, the full variable domain is DVKVTQSSRYLVKRTGEKVFLECVQDMDHENMFWYRQDPGLGLRLIYFSYDVKMKEKGDIPEGYSVSREKKERFSLILESASTNQTSMYLCASSWQRWLYFGPGTRLTVT.

J is TRBJ1-5 and V is TRBV20-1; 7 bases are shared with TRBD1. The CDR3 runs to 14 residues. Losses at the gene ends were 5 bases for V and 3 bases for J; bases not matched to a gene: 7. Germline CDR1 and CDR2: DFQATT and SNEGSKA (reference sequence). This CDR3 reads CSAGTTGFNQPQHF. The CDR3 coding sequence is TGCAGTGCTGGAACGACAGGGTTCAATCAGCCCCAGCATTTT.

The genes are TRBV24-1 and TRBJ2-7; maybe TRBD2 (6 bases). V lost 3 bases and J 0 bases, leaving 8 bases between the germline ends. CDR1 is KGHDR and CDR2 is SFDVKD in the germline V gene. This CDR3 has 14 amino acids. CDR3 residues: CATSDPGSSYEQYF. The CDR3 nucleotides are TGTGCCACCAGTGATCCCGGGAGCTCCTACGAGCAGTACTTC.

CDR3 region: CASSQVGQGATEAFF. CDR3 DNA: TGTGCCAGCAGCCAGGTTGGACAGGGGGCAACTGAAGCTTTCTTT. This chain uses TRBV4-2 with TRBJ1-1, with 11 bases aligning to TRBD1. The V gene's germline CDR1 is LGHNA and CDR2 YNFKEQ. Unmatched junction bases numbered 5, after V lost 3 bases and J lost 5 bases. The CDR3 runs to 15 residues.

The rearrangement joins TRBV19 to TRBJ1-1; D unclear. The CDR3 length is 16 residues. The V and J ends lost 5 bases and 0 bases respectively, with 16 bases between them. CDR1 is LNHDA, CDR2 SQIVND, per germline (reference sequence). CDR3 amino acids: CASSPGLRYMNTEAFF. The CDR3 coding sequence is TGTGCCAGTAGTCCAGGACTCAGATACATGAACACTGAAGCTTTCTTT.

The chain recombines TRBV4-3 with TRBJ2-3; 11 positions agree with TRBD2. V shed 0 bases and J 1 base; nucleotides not matched to a gene: 0. CDR3 length: 16 residues. The V gene's germline CDR1 is LGHNA and CDR2 YSLEER. The CDR3 sequence is CASSQELAGGTDTQYF. For the CDR3, the DNA is TGCGCCAGCAGCCAAGAACTAGCGGGGGGCACAGATACGCAGTATTTT.

This chain links TRBV6-2 or TRBV6-3 with TRBJ1-1, with a tentative D call TRBD1 (5 bases). Germline V CDR1 and CDR2: MNHEY, SVGEGT. The CDR3 loop spans 17 amino acids. The V and J ends lost 4 bases and 5 bases respectively, with 23 bases between them. The CDR3 DNA reads TGTGCCAGCAGTTCTACCGGGACCTTCATATTTAGGACTGAAGCTTTCTTT. Its protein product is CASSSTGTFIFRTEAFF.

The CDR3 protein is CASSYPSTGGRAEAFF. The CDR3 DNA follows: TGTGCCAGCAGCTACCCCTCGACAGGGGGCAGGGCTGAAGCTTTCTTT. This chain links TRBV3-1 with TRBJ1-1; 10 bases agree with TRBD1. The V and J ends lost 5 bases and 6 bases, in that order; junction bases with no gene match: 12. The CDR3 is made up of 16 amino acids. CDR1 and CDR2 (germline): LGHDT, YNNKEL (reference sequence).

This clonotype is a singleton in its sample. The J gene is TRBJ2-1, the V gene TRBV6-2 or TRBV6-3; D perhaps matches TRBD2 (6 bases). V was clipped by 10 bases and J by 5 bases, with 21 bases between them. The CDR3 loop spans 15 amino acids. From germline, CDR1 is MNHEY and CDR2 SVGEGT. The CDR3 protein is CATLPPAGLNNEQFF. The CDR3 DNA follows: TGTGCCACCCTCCCCCCCGCGGGGTTGAACAATGAGCAGTTCTTC.